The T cell receptor beta chain under discussion was sequenced for a study of molecular identifiers for immune sequencing clone quantification listed by TCRdb under 2018. For the study in its entirety: For a replicate experiment, RNA from approximately 20,000 or 98,000 naive CD8 T cells was divided into five aliquots, and four of the five aliquots were sequenced. CD8 T cells were used in a methods study to benchmark molecular-identifier clustering-based TCR repertoire sequencing (MIDCIRS) and TCR RNA copy counting. The paper as a whole reports these results and caveats: When barcode sub-clustering was omitted, TCR diversity was inflated by chimeric consensus sequences, with chimeras reaching as high as 47%. Naive libraries contained spiked-in Jurkat TCR RNA (approximately ten copies' worth), which is not part of the donor repertoire. A single cell's worth of spiked-in Jurkat TCR RNA was reported detectable even among 750,000 to 1,000,000 naive CD8 T cells. Highly expanded clone sizes could be underestimated if identical TCR molecules share a barcode. In CMV-specific effector cells, clones with more than 20 RNA copies contained over 99% of molecules, whereas in naive cells such clones contained under 1% of molecules. Modeling estimated approximately 3 recovered TCR RNA copies per cell, compared with roughly 10 by digital PCR, which implies 30% to 35% capture efficiency.

Regarding this clonotype: Its antigen has not been determined. The CDR3 carries no conserved terminal phenylalanine or tryptophan, so it likely arises from a read error.

The protocol used for the library was PCR. Sequencing took place on a NextSeq 500. Bulk TCR libraries were made following a previously described method, with the TCR primers given in Table S5. Total RNA was purified with the Qiagen AllPrep DNA/RNA kit. Before any analysis, reads coming from multiple sequencing runs of the same library were combined into one pool. In the authors' own workflow: Reads were retained only if an exact TCR constant sequence was present, and the retained reads were trimmed to 150 nt and grouped according to their 12-nt molecular barcodes. Within each barcode group, reads were sub-clustered at a 15% Levenshtein threshold, and quality-weighted consensus sequences were built per RNA molecule. Non-functional sequences were discarded, and so were lower-count sequences lying one edit away from another sequence. Based on fitting two negative binomial distributions, any barcode sub-cluster with under 20% of the maximum read count was discarded. TCRdb's own reprocessing of the public reads used fastp at Q25 and MiXCR and kept productive beta chains. Each record represents a unique CDR3 protein, reported with the most common genes and DNA among its rows. The V and J calls shown here were made by TCRdb, not taken from the authors' results. The sample contains around 470,000 distinct CDR3 sequences, less than 30% of them found a single time. The top ten clones comprise under 0.8% of the sample.

Libraries of naive CD8 T cells were built from anywhere between about 17,000 and 1,000,000 sorted cells, with 10%, 30% or 50% of the purified RNA used. Naive CD8 T cells, defined as CD8+CD4-CCR7+CD45RA+, were FACS-sorted into RLT Plus buffer on a BD FACSAria II. To test detection sensitivity, Jurkat RNA equivalent to more than 9 TCR copies was spiked into samples of roughly 18,000-1,100,000 naive CD8 T cells. CD8 T cells were enriched using RosetteSep CD8+ T Cell Enrichment Cocktail and Ficoll-Paque, and the enriched cells then underwent ACK red cell lysis. Input material: naive CD8+ T cells from blood, with Jurkat cell RNA spiked in. The cell subset or site label on this specimen signifies: FACS-sorted CD8+CD4-CCR7+CD45RA+ naive T cells. The clonotype comes from a human donor in good health. Some libraries in this study had Jurkat cell RNA spiked in.

For the CDR3, the sequence is CASSTWLADTQYL. The DNA is TGTGCCAGTAGTACCTGGTTAGCAGATACGCAGTATTTG. The rearranged segments are TRBV19 and TRBJ2-3, with no confidently assigned D gene. The CDR3 is made up of 13 amino acids, end residues included. The read is trimmed to its CDR3 DNA, 39 bases read in frame from base 1. Via the germline V gene (reference sequence), CDR1 is LNHDA and CDR2 SQIVND. The junction shows trimming of 4 bases on V and 4 bases on J, plus 9 bases between the germline ends.